This section outlines one TCR beta chain sequence together with its context. Antigen unknown. This specimen belongs to a study of tumor-infiltrating lymphocytes in localized non-small cell lung cancer. TCRdb's copy holds only in-frame clones and misses some; the assay was immunoSEQ multiplex PCR. In the table there are about 16,000 clones, approximately 68% of which are singletons. The CDR3 runs to 14 residues. The germline V gene encodes CDR1 SGDLS and CDR2 YYNGEE. Trimming took off 2 bases at V and 0 bases at J, with 9 bases between the two ends. Overall study findings and caveats: TCRbeta sequencing showed higher T cell infiltration in tumors than uninvolved lung. Different pieces of the same tissue went to different assays, confounding technical variation with intratumor heterogeneity. No link was found between tumor T-cell fraction and recurrence-free survival. T-cell fraction did not differ between immunotypes IM1 and IM2.

The chain recombines TRBV9 with TRBJ2-7, with D possibly TRBD1 on 6 matching bases. Sequenced material: lung tumor tissue. This TCR came from a human donor with non-small cell lung cancer. Written as DNA, the CDR3 is TGTGCCAGCAGCGTTGGGGACACCTCCTACGAGCAGTACTTC. Translated, it gives CASSVGDTSYEQYF.